The 4 T cell receptor beta chains in this list originate from one sample, sequenced in a study of shared clonotypes between healthy human individuals. CD45RO-negative, CCR7-selected cells formed the naive CD8 fraction, which excluded terminally differentiated effector memory CD45RA+ cells. Clones were sequenced by immunoSEQ multiplex PCR, and TCRdb holds only the in-frame ones, with some missing. The sample yields 2 million or so clones, less than 95% seen once. Sequencing was carried out using naive CD8+ T cells sorted from blood. The receptors were sampled from a man aged 18 to 29 in good health.

The V call is TRBV29-1, the J call TRBJ2-1; 9 bases agree with TRBD2. Germline V gene data show CDR1 as SQVTM and CDR2 as ANQGSEA. V lost 3 bases to trimming and J lost 6 bases; unmatched junction nucleotides: 6. The CDR3 has 14 amino acids. CDR3 nucleotides: TGCAGCGTTGAGGGTCTAGCGGGACCCAATGAGCAGTTCTTC. Residues: CSVEGLAGPNEQFF.

This chain connects TRBV7-6 to TRBJ1-4; 8 bases align to TRBD1. CDR3 length: 15 amino acids. V lost 5 bases, J lost 8 bases, and 10 bases stayed unmatched. Germline CDR1 reads SGHVS; CDR2 reads FNYEAQ. CDR3 region: CASSPNPGGYEKLFF. CDR3 DNA sequence: TGTGCCAGCAGCCCGAATCCAGGGGGCTACGAAAAACTGTTTTTT.

The V gene is TRBV7-3, the J gene TRBJ2-2; D is ambiguous. Germline assignment: CDR1 SGHTA and CDR2 FQGTGA. V lost 5 bases to trimming and J lost 2 bases, with 12 bases between them. The CDR3 loop spans 15 amino acids. The CDR3 region is CASSPDGGNTGELFF. CDR3 DNA sequence: TGTGCCAGCAGCCCCGACGGCGGTAACACCGGGGAGCTGTTTTTT.

The chain carries TRBV19 and TRBJ1-5, with 7 bases aligning to TRBD1. J lost 5 bases, V lost 5 bases, and 6 bases had no gene match. Per germline, CDR1 LNHDA and CDR2 SQIVND (reference sequence). The CDR3 contains 14 residues. CDR3 nucleotides: TGTGCCAGTAGTCTTAGGGACAGCCATCAGCCCCAGCATTTT. It is translated as CASSLRDSHQPQHF.